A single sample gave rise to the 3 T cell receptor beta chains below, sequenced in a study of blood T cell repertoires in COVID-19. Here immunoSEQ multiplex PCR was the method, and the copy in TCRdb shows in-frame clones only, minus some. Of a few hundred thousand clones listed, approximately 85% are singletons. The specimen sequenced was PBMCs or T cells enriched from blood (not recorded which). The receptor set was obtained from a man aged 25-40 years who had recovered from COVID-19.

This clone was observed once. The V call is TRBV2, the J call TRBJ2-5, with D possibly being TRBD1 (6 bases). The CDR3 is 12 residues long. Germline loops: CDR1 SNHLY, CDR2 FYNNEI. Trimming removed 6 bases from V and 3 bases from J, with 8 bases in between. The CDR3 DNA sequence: TGTGCCAGCAGGAACAGGGAAGAGACCCAGTACTTC. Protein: CASRNREETQYF. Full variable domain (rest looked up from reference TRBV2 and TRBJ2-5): EPEVTQTPSHQVTQMGQEVILRCVPISNHLYFYWYRQILGQKVEFLVSFYNNEISEKSEIFDDQFSVERPDGSNFTLKIRSTKLEDSAMYFCASRNREETQYFGPGTRLLVL.

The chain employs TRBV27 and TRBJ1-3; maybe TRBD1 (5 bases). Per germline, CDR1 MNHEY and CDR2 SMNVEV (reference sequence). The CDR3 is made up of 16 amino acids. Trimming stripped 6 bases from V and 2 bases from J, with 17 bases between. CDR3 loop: CASSPRVGLTGNTIYF. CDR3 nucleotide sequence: TGTGCCAGCAGCCCCAGGGTCGGGCTGACTGGAAACACCATATATTTT.

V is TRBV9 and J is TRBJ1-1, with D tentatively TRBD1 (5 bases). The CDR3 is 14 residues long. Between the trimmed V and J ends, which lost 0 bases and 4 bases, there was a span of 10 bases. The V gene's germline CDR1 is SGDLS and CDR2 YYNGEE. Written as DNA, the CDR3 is TGTGCCAGCAGCGTAGTGACAGAGAGCACTGAAGCTTTCTTT. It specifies CASSVVTESTEAFF.